These T cell receptor beta chains were read from a single sample in a study of OX40 agonist ivuxolimab in advanced cancers. Here immunoSEQ multiplex PCR was the method, and the copy in TCRdb shows in-frame clones only, minus some. Among roughly 35,000 clones, nearly 80% were seen once, and the ten largest hold about 13%. The starting material was CD4+ or CD8+ T cells sorted from blood, obtained in a trial of the OX40 agonist ivuxolimab. The origin of the receptors is an adult with an advanced solid tumor such as melanoma, head and neck, liver or kidney cancer. CDR3s include the opening cysteine and the closing phenylalanine or tryptophan. Each record gives: V gene, J gene, CDR3 protein.

v_call: TRBV11-2
j_call: TRBJ2-3
cdr3_aa: CASSTSTSGLRDTQYF

v_call: TRBV15
j_call: TRBJ2-7
cdr3_aa: CATGRLAGGQEQYF

v_call: TRBV19
j_call: TRBJ1-3
cdr3_aa: CASSIVGGNGNTIYF

v_call: TRBV27
j_call: TRBJ2-1
cdr3_aa: CASSRLAGNEQFF

v_call: TRBV14
j_call: -
cdr3_aa: CASSPLAGESYEQYF

v_call: TRBV7-6
j_call: TRBJ2-7
cdr3_aa: CASSPRTAYEQYF

v_call: TRBV18
j_call: TRBJ1-2
cdr3_aa: CASSPQGPTSNYGYTF

v_call: TRBV30
j_call: TRBJ2-3
cdr3_aa: CAWSPGRTTDTQYF

v_call: TRBV18
j_call: TRBJ2-1
cdr3_aa: CASSPEARALHNEQFF

v_call: TRBV5-4
j_call: TRBJ2-3
cdr3_aa: CASSLARDSFTDTQYF

v_call: TRBV30
j_call: TRBJ1-3
cdr3_aa: CAWSDPSDRVGNTIYF

v_call: TRBV7-9
j_call: TRBJ2-6
cdr3_aa: CASSLVFGTGSGANVLTF

v_call: TRBV12-5
j_call: TRBJ1-1
cdr3_aa: CASGLVRQGRGTTEAFF

v_call: TRBV6-5
j_call: TRBJ1-1
cdr3_aa: CASSRTNTEAFF

v_call: TRBV5-1
j_call: TRBJ1-2
cdr3_aa: CASSWSVPGQRILGYTF

v_call: TRBV6-5
j_call: TRBJ1-6
cdr3_aa: CASRPTGGSPLHF

v_call: TRBV4-1
j_call: TRBJ2-1
cdr3_aa: CASSQGQGAYNEQFF

v_call: TRBV2
j_call: TRBJ1-1
cdr3_aa: CASSEGQLNTEAFF

v_call: TRBV4-2
j_call: TRBJ2-5
cdr3_aa: CASSQEAQLEVETQYF

v_call: TRBV4-2
j_call: TRBJ2-7
cdr3_aa: CASSQAYEQYF

v_call: TRBV11-2
j_call: TRBJ1-2
cdr3_aa: CASSLDLGGYTF

v_call: TRBV20-1
j_call: TRBJ2-1
cdr3_aa: CSAGSDNEQFF

v_call: TRBV2
j_call: TRBJ2-2
cdr3_aa: CASKGLASNTGELFF

v_call: TRBV9
j_call: TRBJ2-3
cdr3_aa: CASSPSPLAGGGDTQYF

v_call: TRBV2
j_call: TRBJ2-1
cdr3_aa: CASRQGSNNEQFF

v_call: TRBV5-4
j_call: TRBJ2-5
cdr3_aa: CASSSGLIQETQYF

v_call: TRBV29-1
j_call: TRBJ2-4
cdr3_aa: CSAGLAGNIQYF

v_call: TRBV27
j_call: TRBJ1-1
cdr3_aa: CASSLPGVGNTEAFF

v_call: TRBV19
j_call: TRBJ1-2
cdr3_aa: CASSVARSYTF

v_call: TRBV14
j_call: TRBJ2-5
cdr3_aa: CAVLGRCRAKGSPWREGLETQYF

v_call: TRBV10-1
j_call: TRBJ2-4
cdr3_aa: CASSESGRGVQYF

v_call: TRBV18
j_call: TRBJ2-7
cdr3_aa: CASSPGAGDSYEQYF

v_call: TRBV28
j_call: TRBJ2-7
cdr3_aa: CASSSPPGGVYEQYF

v_call: TRBV29-1
j_call: TRBJ1-2
cdr3_aa: CSVEAGALNYGYTF

v_call: TRBV30
j_call: TRBJ1-5
cdr3_aa: CAWSTPGQGGQPQHF

v_call: TRBV4-1
j_call: TRBJ1-4
cdr3_aa: CASSQGTKGEKLFF

v_call: TRBV30
j_call: TRBJ2-1
cdr3_aa: CAWSVNIYNEQFF

v_call: TRBV5-1
j_call: TRBJ1-1
cdr3_aa: CASSFQVQTEAFF

v_call: TRBV11-3
j_call: TRBJ2-5
cdr3_aa: CASSSLVNSTPGEQYF

v_call: TRBV5-4
j_call: TRBJ2-7
cdr3_aa: CASSSGTGLIYEQYF

v_call: TRBV5-6
j_call: TRBJ2-7
cdr3_aa: CASSFFDRTDYEQYF

v_call: TRBV6-1
j_call: TRBJ1-2
cdr3_aa: CASSEVPGTGSGYTF

v_call: TRBV6-6
j_call: TRBJ2-7
cdr3_aa: CASSDTQGFSYEQYF

v_call: TRBV30
j_call: TRBJ1-2
cdr3_aa: CAWSTTGKDGYGYTF

v_call: TRBV19
j_call: TRBJ2-3
cdr3_aa: CASSPKAGSSTDTQYF

v_call: TRBV19
j_call: TRBJ2-5
cdr3_aa: CASSIGSDQETQYF

v_call: TRBV7-9
j_call: TRBJ2-7
cdr3_aa: CASRAWTSGSYEQYF

v_call: TRBV19
j_call: TRBJ1-2
cdr3_aa: CASRAGGYGDYGYTF

v_call: TRBV10-1
j_call: TRBJ2-3
cdr3_aa: CASSAGRSLADTQYF

v_call: TRBV12-5
j_call: TRBJ2-5
cdr3_aa: CASGLVGQEIETQYF

v_call: TRBV6-4
j_call: TRBJ2-6
cdr3_aa: CASSPTGSSGANVLTF

v_call: TRBV7-2
j_call: TRBJ2-1
cdr3_aa: CASSVGGSGYNEQFF

v_call: TRBV18
j_call: TRBJ1-4
cdr3_aa: CASSPRTENEKLFF

v_call: TRBV5-4
j_call: TRBJ2-3
cdr3_aa: CASSSSLTDDTQYF

v_call: TRBV5-6
j_call: TRBJ2-7
cdr3_aa: CASSATGGSSYEQYF

v_call: TRBV5-4
j_call: TRBJ2-1
cdr3_aa: CASSPATGGNEQFF

v_call: TRBV5-6
j_call: TRBJ1-6
cdr3_aa: CASSLAGTAYNSPLHF

v_call: TRBV9
j_call: TRBJ2-3
cdr3_aa: CASSRGLGDTQYF

v_call: TRBV7-2
j_call: TRBJ2-5
cdr3_aa: CASSRAGGSETQYF

v_call: TRBV28
j_call: TRBJ2-1
cdr3_aa: CASRPPRAGQNNEQFF